This T cell receptor (beta chain) was identified in a study of shared clonotypes between healthy human individuals. Whole-study findings and limits: Exclusively blood specimens were collected; tissue repertoires likely differ.

Details on this clone: Its antigen is as yet unknown.

Healthy adults negative for HIV, lacking recent acute infections or vaccinations, served as donors. All the donors were Caucasian adults who lived in Nashville, Tennessee. Original processing methods: ImmunoSEQ sequences covered only the junction and lacked quality scores; filtering therefore differed. Profiled with immunoSEQ multiplex PCR; TCRdb holds only in-frame clones, not every one. That table supplies the V and J calls and clone size; D and trimming were determined from the DNA. The sample contains under 600,000 clones, more than 95% of which appear only once. This CDR3 is 13 amino acids long. Germline V CDR1 and CDR2: GTSNPN, SVGIG (reference sequence). The V end was cut by 5 bases, the J end by 0 bases, with 10 bases between.

Specimen: naive CD4+ T cells sorted from blood. Subset in this sample: CD45RA+ positively selected. J is TRBJ1-1 and V is TRBV30; D is undetermined. The sequence was obtained from a woman aged 25 to 39 in good health. CDR3 sequence reads: CAWGNGVNTEAFF. In nucleotides, the CDR3 is TGTGCCTGGGGGAATGGGGTGAACACTGAAGCTTTCTTT.